This entry lists 16 T cell receptor beta chains sequenced from one sample in a study of chemoradiotherapy in HPV16-positive cancers. The protocol was immunoSEQ multiplex PCR, while the TCRdb copy is restricted to in-frame clones and leaves out a portion. This sample has about 17,000 clones, with just under 90% found just once. Sequenced here: blood, sampled from a patient who underwent chemoradiotherapy. The receptors here all came from a human donor with HPV-associated anogenital cancer.

Concerning this clone: The junction and the germline gene differ at one end; a read error may be behind it. CDR3 DNA sequence: TGCAGCGTTGCCCTCGGACAGGGGACTCCATTTGTTTTT. The encoded protein is CSVALGQGTPFVF. The V and J genes are TRBV29-1 and TRBJ2-2; the match to TRBD1 covers 9 bases. The CDR3 consists of 13 residues. CDR1 is SQVTM, CDR2 ANQGSEA, per germline.

This clone appeared a few times. This chain uses TRBV27 with TRBJ2-5; weak D call: TRBD2 (5 bases). Trimming cost V 2 bases and J 4 bases, with 14 bases left between them. This CDR3 has 15 residues. Germline lookup yields CDR1 MNHEY and CDR2 SMNVEV (reference sequence). The CDR3 DNA is TGTGCCAGCAGTTTAAACGGGGATTTGAGAGAGACCCAGTACTTC. The encoded protein is CASSLNGDLRETQYF.

This chain joins TRBV6-1 and TRBJ2-2; no firm D call. The CDR3 is 14 residues long. V was trimmed by 0 bases and J by 5 bases, leaving 7 bases between them. The germline gives CDR1 MNHNS, CDR2 SASEGT. In DNA form, the CDR3 reads TGTGCCAGCAGTGAAGCGGTCGGGACCGGGGAGCTGTTTTTT. It translates to CASSEAVGTGELFF.

V gene TRBV6-1 combines with J gene TRBJ1-2, with a possible D match to TRBD1 (6 bases). The CDR3 runs 14 residues. V dropped 7 bases and J dropped 8 bases, with 20 bases sitting between them. The germline V gene encodes CDR1 MNHNS and CDR2 SASEGT. The CDR3 nucleotides are TGTGCCAGCACTCCCTCGTTGGGGGCAGGGGGCTACACCTTC. It specifies CASTPSLGAGGYTF.

CDR3 protein: CASRSDLNSPLHF. The DNA for the CDR3 is TGTGCCAGCAGGTCGGACCTTAATTCACCCCTCCACTTT. The rearrangement links TRBV28 to TRBJ1-6; D is ambiguous. The germline gives CDR1 MDHEN, CDR2 SYDVKM. The CDR3 extends over 13 amino acids. With 6 bases removed from V and 6 bases from J, the gap between germline ends came to 9 bases.

This sequence joins TRBV30 and TRBJ1-1; 8 nucleotides line up with TRBD1. The J segment lost 0 bases and the V segment lost 8 bases, leaving 11 bases of the junction unmatched. Germline V gene sequence: CDR1 GTSNPN, CDR2 SVGIG (reference sequence). CDR3 size: 15 residues. The CDR3 bases are TGTGCCAGCCGACAGGGGCCGACCTTGAACACTGAAGCTTTCTTT. Amino acids: CASRQGPTLNTEAFF.

This clone appeared once. This sequence joins TRBV7-2 and TRBJ1-2, with D possibly TRBD1 on 6 matching bases. CDR3 length: 13 amino acids. Germline lookup yields CDR1 SGHTA and CDR2 FQGNSA. Trimming pared 1 base from V and 4 bases from J, leaving 7 bases between. The CDR3 sequence is CASSLEGVYGYTF. The DNA of the CDR3 is TGTGCCAGCAGCTTAGAGGGGGTCTATGGCTACACCTTC.

The chain has TRBV6-5 and TRBJ1-5; unclear D gene. Looked up from germline, CDR1 is MNHEY and CDR2 is SVGAGI. V shed 0 bases and J shed 9 bases, with 12 bases lying between them. The CDR3 has 14 amino acids. The CDR3 loop reads CASSYSGLWGPQHF. As DNA, the CDR3 is TGTGCCAGCAGTTACTCTGGGCTTTGGGGGCCCCAGCATTTT.

The V call is TRBV28, the J call TRBJ1-2; D not certain. Germline V gene lookup returns CDR1 MDHEN and CDR2 SYDVKM. Trimming took off 2 bases at V and 8 bases at J, with 6 bases between the two ends. The CDR3 is made up of 11 amino acids. CDR3 protein: CASSLRGGYTF. The CDR3 DNA is TGTGCCAGCAGTTTAAGAGGGGGCTACACCTTC.

This clone was seen once. This chain connects TRBV5-1 to TRBJ1-1, with 7 bases lining up with TRBD1. This CDR3 comprises 14 residues. V dropped 1 base and J dropped 2; count of bases not matched to a gene: 2. Per germline, CDR1 SGHRS and CDR2 YFSETQ. CDR3 amino acids: CASSLWDRNTEAFF. Here the CDR3 DNA reads TGCGCCAGCAGCTTGTGGGACAGAAACACTGAAGCTTTCTTT. The full variable domain, with the rest looked up from reference TRBV5-1 and TRBJ1-1, is KAGVTQTPRYLIKTRGQQVTLSCSPISGHRSVSWYQQTPGQGLQFLFEYFSETQRNKGNFPGRFSGRQFSNSRSEMNVSTLELGDSALYLCASSLWDRNTEAFFGQGTRLTVV.

The rearrangement links TRBV7-9 to TRBJ1-1; D is unclear. The CDR3 is 14 residues long. Germline V gene sequence: CDR1 SEHNR, CDR2 FQNEAQ (reference sequence). The V end was cut by 1 base, the J end by 0 bases, with 6 bases between. CDR3 in amino acids: CASSLGGLNTEAFF. Here the CDR3 DNA reads TGTGCCAGCAGCTTAGGAGGCCTGAACACTGAAGCTTTCTTT. The whole variable domain, filled in from reference TRBV7-9 and TRBJ1-1, reads DTGVSQNPRHKITKRGQNVTFRCDPISEHNRLYWYRQTLGQGPEFLTYFQNEAQLEKSRLLSDRFSAERPKGSFSTLEIQRTEQGDSAMYLCASSLGGLNTEAFFGQGTRLTVV.

This clone is a singleton in its sample. This chain links TRBV5-4 with TRBJ2-1; D might be TRBD2 (6 bases). Looked up from germline, CDR1 is SGHNT and CDR2 is YYREEE (reference sequence). The CDR3 spans 16 residues. Trimming removed 4 bases at V and 9 bases at J, with 23 bases between. DNA of the CDR3: TGTGCCAGCAGCCTTGGTGGCGGGATTTCCCCCGGTGAGCAGTTCTTC. The encoded protein is CASSLGGGISPGEQFF.

J is TRBJ1-5 and V is TRBV11-1, with D possibly TRBD1 on 5 matching bases. The length of the CDR3 is 16 residues. Germline CDR1 SGHAT, CDR2 FQDESV (reference sequence). Trimming took off 7 bases at V and 2 bases at J, with 18 bases between the two ends. CDR3 loop: CASTQPGLPGNQPQHF. As DNA, the CDR3 is TGTGCCAGCACCCAACCGGGACTCCCTGGCAATCAGCCCCAGCATTTT.

The chain joins TRBV19 to TRBJ2-3, with 14 bases lining up with TRBD2. The ends lost 4 bases at V and 2 bases at J; junction bases unmatched: 2. The CDR3 runs 16 residues. CDR1 and CDR2 from the germline V gene are LNHDA and SQIVND (reference sequence). The CDR3 loop is CASSKGLAGDTDTQYF. The CDR3 region has the DNA TGTGCCAGTAGTAAGGGACTAGCGGGGGACACAGATACGCAGTATTTT.

The V gene is TRBV7-2, the J gene TRBJ1-2, with 11 positions matching TRBD1. Germline CDR1 SGHTA, CDR2 FQGNSA. V lost 4 bases to trimming and J lost 3 bases; unmatched junction nucleotides: 4. This CDR3 has 15 residues. In DNA form, the CDR3 reads TGTGCCAGCAGCTCTGGACAGGGGGCCCACTATGGCTACACCTTC. This sequence encodes CASSSGQGAHYGYTF.

The chain links TRBV13 to TRBJ2-3, with D possibly matching TRBD1 (6 bases). This CDR3 has 16 residues. The V gene lost 0 bases and the J gene lost 4 bases, with 14 bases spanning the gap. CDR1 is PRHDT and CDR2 is FYEKMQ in the germline V gene (reference sequence). CDR3: CASSLGQGWSADTQYF. CDR3 DNA: TGTGCCAGCAGCTTAGGCCAGGGGTGGAGTGCAGATACGCAGTATTTT.